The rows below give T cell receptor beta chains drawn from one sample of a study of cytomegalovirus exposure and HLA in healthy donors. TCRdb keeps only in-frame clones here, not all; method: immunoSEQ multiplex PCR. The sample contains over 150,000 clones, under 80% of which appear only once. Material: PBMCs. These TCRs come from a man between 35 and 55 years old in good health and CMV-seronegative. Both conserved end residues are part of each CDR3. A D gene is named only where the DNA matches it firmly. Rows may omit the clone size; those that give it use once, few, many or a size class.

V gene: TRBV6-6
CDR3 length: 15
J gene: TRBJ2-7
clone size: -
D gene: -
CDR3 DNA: TGTGCCACCAAGAAACCTTGGGGGGAGAAGAACGAGCAGTACTTC
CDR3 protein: CATKKPWGEKNEQYF

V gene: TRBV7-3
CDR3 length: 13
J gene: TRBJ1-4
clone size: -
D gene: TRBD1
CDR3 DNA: TGTGCCAGCAGCCAGGGGGTTGGGGAAAAACTGTTTTTT
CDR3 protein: CASSQGVGEKLFF

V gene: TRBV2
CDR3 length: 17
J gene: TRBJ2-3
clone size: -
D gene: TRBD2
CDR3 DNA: TGTGCCAGCAGGGCGACCGACTCTAGCGGGAGCACAGATACGCAGTATTTT
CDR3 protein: CASRATDSSGSTDTQYF

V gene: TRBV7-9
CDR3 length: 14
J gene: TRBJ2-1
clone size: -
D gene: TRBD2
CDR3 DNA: TGTTCCAGCAGCTTAGTGGCGGGGAGGGATGAGCAGTTCTTC
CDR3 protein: CSSSLVAGRDEQFF

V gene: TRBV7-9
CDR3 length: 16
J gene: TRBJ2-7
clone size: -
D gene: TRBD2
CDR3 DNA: TGTGCCAGCAGCTTAGCCTCGGCTAGCGGGGGCAACGAGCAGTACTTC
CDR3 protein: CASSLASASGGNEQYF

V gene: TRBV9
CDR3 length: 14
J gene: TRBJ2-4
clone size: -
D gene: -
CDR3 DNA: TGTGCCAGCAGCGTTGGGCAGGGACTCCGCATTCAGTACTTC
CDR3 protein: CASSVGQGLRIQYF

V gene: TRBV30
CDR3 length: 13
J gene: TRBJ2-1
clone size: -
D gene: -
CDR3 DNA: TGTGCCTGGGGACAGAGCTCCTACAATGAGCAGTTCTTC
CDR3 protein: CAWGQSSYNEQFF

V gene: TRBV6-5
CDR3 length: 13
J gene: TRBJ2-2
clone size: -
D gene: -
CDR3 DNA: TGTGCCAGCAGGCCTAACAGGGTAGGGGAGCTGTTTTTT
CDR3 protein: CASRPNRVGELFF

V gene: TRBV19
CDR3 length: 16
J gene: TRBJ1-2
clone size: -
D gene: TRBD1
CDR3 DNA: TGTGCCAGTAGAACCTCTACAGGGGGCGTTAGCTATGGCTACACCTTC
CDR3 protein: CASRTSTGGVSYGYTF

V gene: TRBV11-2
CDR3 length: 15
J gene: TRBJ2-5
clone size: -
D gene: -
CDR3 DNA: TGTGCCAGCAGCTTAGATTCCGGGGGTAGGGAGACCCAGTACTTC
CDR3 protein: CASSLDSGGRETQYF

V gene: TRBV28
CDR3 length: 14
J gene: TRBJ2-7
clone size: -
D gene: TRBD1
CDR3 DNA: TGTGCCAGCCTTCCGGGACAGGGGGCTTACGAGCAGTACTTC
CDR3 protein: CASLPGQGAYEQYF

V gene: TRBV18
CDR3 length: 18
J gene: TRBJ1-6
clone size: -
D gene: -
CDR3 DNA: TGTGCCAGCTCACCGTTCGGACAGTTGAGCTCCTATAATTCACCCCTCCACTTT
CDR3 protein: CASSPFGQLSSYNSPLHF

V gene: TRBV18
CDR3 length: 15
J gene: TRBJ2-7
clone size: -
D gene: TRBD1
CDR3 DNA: TGTGCCAGCTCACCTGGACAGGGGGCTATCTACGAGCAGTACTTC
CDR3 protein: CASSPGQGAIYEQYF

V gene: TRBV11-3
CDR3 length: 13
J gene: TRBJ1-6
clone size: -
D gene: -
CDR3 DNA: TGTGCCAGCAGCAAACAGGAAAATTCACCCCTCCACTTT
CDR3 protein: CASSKQENSPLHF

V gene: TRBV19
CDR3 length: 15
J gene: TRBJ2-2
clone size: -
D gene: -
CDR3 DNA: TGTGCCAGACGGAGGGGGCGACTGTGCACCGGGGAGCTGTTTTTT
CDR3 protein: CARRRGRLCTGELFF

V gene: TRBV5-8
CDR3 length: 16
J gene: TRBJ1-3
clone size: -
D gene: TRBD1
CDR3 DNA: TGTGCCAGCAGCCCCCGGACAGGGCTAAGTGGAAACACCATATATTTT
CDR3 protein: CASSPRTGLSGNTIYF

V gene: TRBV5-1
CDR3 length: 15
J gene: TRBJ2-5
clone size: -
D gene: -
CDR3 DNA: TGCGCCAGCAGTGAACAGGGAGGGTACCAAGAGACCCAGTACTTC
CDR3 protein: CASSEQGGYQETQYF

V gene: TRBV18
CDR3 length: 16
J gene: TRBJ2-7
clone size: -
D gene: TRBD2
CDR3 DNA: TGTGCCAGCTCACCTAGACTAGCGGGGGATGGCAACGAGCAGTACTTC
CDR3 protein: CASSPRLAGDGNEQYF

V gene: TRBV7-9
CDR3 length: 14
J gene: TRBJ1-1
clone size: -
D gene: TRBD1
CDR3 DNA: TGTTCCAGCAGCCCAGGACAGGGAAACACTGAAGCTTTCTTT
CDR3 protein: CSSSPGQGNTEAFF

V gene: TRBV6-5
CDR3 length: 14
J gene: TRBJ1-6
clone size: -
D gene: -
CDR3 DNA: TGTGCCACCCAACAGGGTCGCGTCGGGGCACCCCTCCACTTT
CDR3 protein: CATQQGRVGAPLHF

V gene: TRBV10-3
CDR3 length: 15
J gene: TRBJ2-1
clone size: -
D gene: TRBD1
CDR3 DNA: TGTGCCATCAGTGAGTCGAGACAGGGGTCCGATGAGCAGTTCTTC
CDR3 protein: CAISESRQGSDEQFF

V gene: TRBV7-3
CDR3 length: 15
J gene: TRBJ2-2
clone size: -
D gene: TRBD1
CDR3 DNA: TGTGCCAGCAGCTTAATGAGGGGGCGCACCGGGGAGCTGTTTTTT
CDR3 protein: CASSLMRGRTGELFF

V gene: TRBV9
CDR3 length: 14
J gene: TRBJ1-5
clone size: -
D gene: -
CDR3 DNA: TGTGCCAGCAGCGTAGGAGGTCGGGACACTCCCCAGCATTTT
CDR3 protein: CASSVGGRDTPQHF

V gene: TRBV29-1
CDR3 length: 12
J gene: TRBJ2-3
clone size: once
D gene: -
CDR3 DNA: TGCAGCGTTCGGACAGACACAGATACGCAGTATTTT
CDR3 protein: CSVRTDTDTQYF

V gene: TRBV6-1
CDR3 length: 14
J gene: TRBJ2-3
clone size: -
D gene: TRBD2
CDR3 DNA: TGTGCCAGCAGTGCTGGTAGCGGGGCAGATACGCAGTATTTT
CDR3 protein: CASSAGSGADTQYF

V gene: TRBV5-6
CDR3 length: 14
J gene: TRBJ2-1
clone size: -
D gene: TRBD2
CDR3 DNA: TGTGCCAGCAGCTTCCTAGCGGGGGGGAGTGAGCAGTTCTTC
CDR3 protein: CASSFLAGGSEQFF

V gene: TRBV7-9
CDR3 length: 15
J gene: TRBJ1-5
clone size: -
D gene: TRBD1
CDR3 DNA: TGTTCCAGCAGCTCAGGACAGGGAGGCAATCAGCCCCAGCATTTT
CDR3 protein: CSSSSGQGGNQPQHF

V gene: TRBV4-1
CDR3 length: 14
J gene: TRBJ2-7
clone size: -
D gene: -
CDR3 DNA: TGCGCCAGCAGCCAAGTAATCGGCAGGGGCGAGCAGTACTTC
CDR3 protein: CASSQVIGRGEQYF

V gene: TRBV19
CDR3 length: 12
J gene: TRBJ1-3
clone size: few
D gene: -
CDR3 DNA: TGTGCCAGTAGTCATCAGGGAAACACCATATATTTT
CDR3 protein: CASSHQGNTIYF

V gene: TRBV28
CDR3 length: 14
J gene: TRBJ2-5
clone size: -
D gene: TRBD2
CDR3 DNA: TGTGCCAGCAAGGGCGGGGGGGCGGGGAAGACCCAGTACTTC
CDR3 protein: CASKGGGAGKTQYF

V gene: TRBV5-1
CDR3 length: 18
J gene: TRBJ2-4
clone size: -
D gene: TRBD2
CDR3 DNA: TGCGCCAGCAGCTTGGCCAAAGCGGGGCTCCTAGCCAAAAACATTCAGTACTTC
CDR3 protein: CASSLAKAGLLAKNIQYF

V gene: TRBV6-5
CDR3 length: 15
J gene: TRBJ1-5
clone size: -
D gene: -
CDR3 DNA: TGTGCCAGCAGTTACTCAGGTGGAGAGGGAGAGCCCCAGCATTTT
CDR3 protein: CASSYSGGEGEPQHF

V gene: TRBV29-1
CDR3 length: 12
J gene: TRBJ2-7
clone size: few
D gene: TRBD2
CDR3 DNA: TGCAGCGTTGAGCGTCCAGCGGGGGAGCAGTACTTC
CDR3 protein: CSVERPAGEQYF

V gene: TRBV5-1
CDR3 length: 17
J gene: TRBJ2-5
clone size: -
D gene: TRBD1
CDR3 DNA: TGCGCCAGCAGCTTGAAAGGGGACAGATACCGCCAAGAGACCCAGTACTTC
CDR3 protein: CASSLKGDRYRQETQYF

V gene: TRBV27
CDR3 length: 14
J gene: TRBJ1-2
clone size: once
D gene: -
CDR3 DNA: TGTGCCAGCAGTTTGCTCCCAACAGGGCGCGGCTACACCTTC
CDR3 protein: CASSLLPTGRGYTF

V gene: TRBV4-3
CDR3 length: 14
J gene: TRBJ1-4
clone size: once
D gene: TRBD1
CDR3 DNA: TGCGCCAGCAGCTTACAGGGGGCGGAAGAAAAACTGTTTTTT
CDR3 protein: CASSLQGAEEKLFF

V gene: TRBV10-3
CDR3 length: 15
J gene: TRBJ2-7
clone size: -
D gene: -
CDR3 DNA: TGTGCCATCAGTGAGTCGTTTCAGGGTCCCTACGAGCAGTACTTC
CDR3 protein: CAISESFQGPYEQYF

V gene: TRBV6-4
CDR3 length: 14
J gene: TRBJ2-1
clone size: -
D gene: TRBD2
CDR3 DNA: TGTGCCAGCAGTGAAGCGGGGGGGATCAATGAGCAGTTCTTC
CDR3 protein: CASSEAGGINEQFF